These 9 T cell receptor beta chains came from one sample sequenced in a study of blood T cell repertoires in COVID-19. Clones were sequenced by immunoSEQ multiplex PCR, and TCRdb holds only the in-frame ones, with some missing. Found here are some 390,000 clones, roughly nine tenths of them singletons; the top ten hold 1.7%. The specimen sequenced was PBMCs or T cells enriched from blood (not recorded which). These receptors were taken from a woman aged 25 to 39 who had recovered from COVID-19.

The gene calls are TRBV2 and TRBJ2-2; the match to TRBD2 covers 7 bases. This CDR3 spans 16 amino acids. CDR1 and CDR2 (germline): SNHLY, FYNNEI. Unmatched junction bases numbered 7, after V lost 2 bases and J lost 4 bases. The CDR3 DNA is TGTGCCAGCAGTGAATCCGGGGGGTATGTCACCGGGGAGCTGTTTTTT. It encodes CASSESGGYVTGELFF.

This clone is a singleton in its sample. V usage is TRBV28 and J usage is TRBJ2-1, with D possibly being TRBD2 (5 bases). V was cut by 1 base and J by 0 bases, with 7 bases left in between. This CDR3 contains 15 residues. CDR1 and CDR2 from the germline V gene are MDHEN and SYDVKM. CDR3 sequence: CASSLLAYSYNEQFF. In DNA form, the CDR3 reads TGTGCCAGCAGTTTATTAGCGTACTCCTACAATGAGCAGTTCTTC.

This clone was found once. The rearrangement links TRBV18 to TRBJ1-5; 9 positions agree with TRBD1. Losses at the gene ends were 6 bases for V and 0 bases for J; bases not matched to a gene: 9. CDR1 KGHSH and CDR2 LQKENI come from the germline V gene. This CDR3 is 17 amino acids long. CDR3 protein: CASSSGTGSYSNQPQHF. The CDR3 DNA follows: TGTGCCAGCTCCTCCGGGACAGGGTCTTATAGCAATCAGCCCCAGCATTTT.

This chain connects TRBV12-3 or TRBV12-4 to TRBJ1-3, with D possibly TRBD1 on 5 matching bases. V was cut by 3 bases and J by 8 bases, with 8 bases left in between. The CDR3 contains 12 residues. Here the CDR3 DNA reads TGTGCCAGCAGTTTCAAAGGGGACACCATATATTTT. Translating gives CASSFKGDTIYF.

The chain combines TRBV2 with TRBJ2-1; 12 positions match TRBD2. The CDR3 extends over 15 amino acids. In germline, CDR1 is SNHLY, CDR2 FYNNEI. J gave up 8 bases and V 4 bases, and 6 bases lay outside the gene matches. The CDR3, as DNA: TGTGCCAGCAGTGTCACGGGACTAGCGGGTTATGAGCAGTTCTTC. This codes for CASSVTGLAGYEQFF.

Concerning this clone: Other DNA sequences within the sample encode an identical CDR3. The gene calls are TRBV5-1 and TRBJ1-5; 9 positions agree with TRBD1. The CDR3 runs 14 residues. J gave up 4 bases and V 5 bases, and 4 bases lay outside the gene matches. The germline V gene encodes CDR1 SGHRS and CDR2 YFSETQ. As DNA, the CDR3 is TGCGCCAGCAGTTCCGGGACAGGGAATCAGCCCCAGCATTTT. Encoded protein: CASSSGTGNQPQHF.

V gene TRBV4-1 combines with J gene TRBJ1-2; unclear D gene. The CDR3 runs to 15 residues. Germline CDR1 reads MGHRA; CDR2 reads YSYEKL. The ends were cut back, 2 bases at V and 4 bases at J, with 14 bases in the middle. CDR3 region: CASSQSPGSVYGYTF. In DNA form, the CDR3 reads TGCGCCAGCAGCCAAAGCCCGGGTTCAGTCTATGGCTACACCTTC.

The chain joins TRBV7-9 to TRBJ2-3; a weak D match, TRBD1 (5 bases). The V and J ends lost 6 bases and 8 bases respectively, with 18 bases between them. This CDR3 has 14 residues. Germline V gene data show CDR1 as SEHNR and CDR2 as FQNEAQ (reference sequence). CDR3 coding DNA: TGTGCCAGCAGACGTACCCAGCAGGGCATTACGCAGTATTTT. Residues: CASRRTQQGITQYF.

The chain employs TRBV20-1 and TRBJ2-7; D gene unclear. CDR1 and CDR2 (germline): DFQATT, SNEGSKA (reference sequence). V was trimmed by 3 bases and J by 3 bases, leaving 6 bases between them. The CDR3 totals 11 residues. The CDR3 DNA sequence: TGCAGTGCTAGGGCCTTCTACGAGCAGTACTTC. As protein: CSARAFYEQYF.